This T cell receptor (beta chain) appears in the sequencing data of a study of memory B cells and T cells in multiple sclerosis. Separate sequencing covered autoproliferating (CFSE-dim) and non-proliferating (CFSE-high) T cells from stimulus-free culture. Cultures began with about 50 million CFSE-labeled PBMCs, unstimulated for 6 to 7 days, with replicate wells pooled. Sequencing used immunoSEQ multiplex PCR; TCRdb keeps in-frame clones, though not all of them. Of some 48,000 clones listed, around 79% were seen once; the top ten hold roughly 1%. Study-level results: Normalization was needed because clone-set size differences affected shared clonotype counts.

A remark on this clone: The antigen remains undetermined.

Trimming removed 4 bases at V and 3 bases at J, with 17 bases between. The length of the CDR3 is 16 residues. Germline CDR1 reads MGHRA; CDR2 reads YSYEKL. This sequence originates from a human donor with multiple sclerosis. This sequence joins TRBV4-1 and TRBJ2-3, with D perhaps TRBD1 (6 bases). Sequencing input: PBMCs from blood kept in culture. CDR3 DNA sequence: TGCGCCAGCAGCCCCCCGGCAGGACAGAAAACAGATACGCAGTATTTT. It codes for CASSPPAGQKTDTQYF.